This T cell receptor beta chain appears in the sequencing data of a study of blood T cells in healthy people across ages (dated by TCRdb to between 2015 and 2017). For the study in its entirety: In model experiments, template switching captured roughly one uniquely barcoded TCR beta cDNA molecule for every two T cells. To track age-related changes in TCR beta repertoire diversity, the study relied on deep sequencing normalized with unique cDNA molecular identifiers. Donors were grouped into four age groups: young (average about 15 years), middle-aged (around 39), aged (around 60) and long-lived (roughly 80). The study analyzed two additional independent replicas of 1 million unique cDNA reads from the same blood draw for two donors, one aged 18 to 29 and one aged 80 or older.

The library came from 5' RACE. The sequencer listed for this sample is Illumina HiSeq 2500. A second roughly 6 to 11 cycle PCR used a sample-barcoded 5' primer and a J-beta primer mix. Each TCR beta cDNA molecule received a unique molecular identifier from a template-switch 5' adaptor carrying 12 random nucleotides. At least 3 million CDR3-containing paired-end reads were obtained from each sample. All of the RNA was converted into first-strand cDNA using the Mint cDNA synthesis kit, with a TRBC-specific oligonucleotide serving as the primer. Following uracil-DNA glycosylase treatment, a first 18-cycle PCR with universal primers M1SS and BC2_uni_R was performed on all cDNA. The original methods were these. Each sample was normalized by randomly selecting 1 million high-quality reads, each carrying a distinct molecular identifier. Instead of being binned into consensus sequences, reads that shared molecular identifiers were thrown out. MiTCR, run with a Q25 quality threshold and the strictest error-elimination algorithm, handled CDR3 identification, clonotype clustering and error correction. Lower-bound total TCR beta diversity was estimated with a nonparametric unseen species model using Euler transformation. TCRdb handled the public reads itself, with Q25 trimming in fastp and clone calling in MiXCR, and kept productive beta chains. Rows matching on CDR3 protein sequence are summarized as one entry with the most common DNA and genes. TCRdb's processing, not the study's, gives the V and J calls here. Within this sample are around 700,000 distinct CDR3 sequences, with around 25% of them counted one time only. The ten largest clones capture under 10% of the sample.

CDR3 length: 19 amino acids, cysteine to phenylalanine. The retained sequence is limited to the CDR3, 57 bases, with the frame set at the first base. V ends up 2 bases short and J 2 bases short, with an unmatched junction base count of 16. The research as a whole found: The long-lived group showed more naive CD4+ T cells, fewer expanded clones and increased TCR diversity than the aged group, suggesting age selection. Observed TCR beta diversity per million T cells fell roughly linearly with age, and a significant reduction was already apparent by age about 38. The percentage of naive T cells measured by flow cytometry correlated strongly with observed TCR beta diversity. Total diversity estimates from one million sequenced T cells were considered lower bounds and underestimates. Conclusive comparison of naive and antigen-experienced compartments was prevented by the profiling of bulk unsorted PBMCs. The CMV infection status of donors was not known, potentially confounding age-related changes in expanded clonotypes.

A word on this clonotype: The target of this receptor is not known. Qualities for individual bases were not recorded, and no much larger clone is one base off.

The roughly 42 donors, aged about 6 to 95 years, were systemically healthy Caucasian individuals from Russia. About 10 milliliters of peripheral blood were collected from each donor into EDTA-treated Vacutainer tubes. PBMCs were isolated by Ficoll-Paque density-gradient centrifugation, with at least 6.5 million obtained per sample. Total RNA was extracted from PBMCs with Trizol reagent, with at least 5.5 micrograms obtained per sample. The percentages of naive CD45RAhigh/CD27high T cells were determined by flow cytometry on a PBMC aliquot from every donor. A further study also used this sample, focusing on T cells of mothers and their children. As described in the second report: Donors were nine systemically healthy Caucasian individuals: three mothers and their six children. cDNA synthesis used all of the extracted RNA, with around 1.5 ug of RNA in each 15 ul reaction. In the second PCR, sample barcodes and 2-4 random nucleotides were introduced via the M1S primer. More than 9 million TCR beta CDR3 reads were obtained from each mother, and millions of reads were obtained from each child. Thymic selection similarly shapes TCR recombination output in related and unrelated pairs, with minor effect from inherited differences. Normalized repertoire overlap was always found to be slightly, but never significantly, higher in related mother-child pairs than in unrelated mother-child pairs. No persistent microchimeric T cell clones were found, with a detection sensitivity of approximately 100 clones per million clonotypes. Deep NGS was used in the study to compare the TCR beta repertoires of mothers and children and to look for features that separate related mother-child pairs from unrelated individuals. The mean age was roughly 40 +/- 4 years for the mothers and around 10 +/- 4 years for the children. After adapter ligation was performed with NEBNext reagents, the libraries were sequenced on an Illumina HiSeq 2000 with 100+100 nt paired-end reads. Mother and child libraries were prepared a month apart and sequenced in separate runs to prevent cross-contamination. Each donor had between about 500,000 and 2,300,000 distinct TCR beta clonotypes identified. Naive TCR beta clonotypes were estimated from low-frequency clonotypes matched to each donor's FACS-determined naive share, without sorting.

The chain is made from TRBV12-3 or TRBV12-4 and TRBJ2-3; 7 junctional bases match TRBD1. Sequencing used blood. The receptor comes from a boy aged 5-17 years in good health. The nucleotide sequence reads TGTGCCAGCAGTTTATATCTTTCATTCACAGGGGCCACCACAGATACGCAGTATTTT. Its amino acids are CASSLYLSFTGATTDTQYF.